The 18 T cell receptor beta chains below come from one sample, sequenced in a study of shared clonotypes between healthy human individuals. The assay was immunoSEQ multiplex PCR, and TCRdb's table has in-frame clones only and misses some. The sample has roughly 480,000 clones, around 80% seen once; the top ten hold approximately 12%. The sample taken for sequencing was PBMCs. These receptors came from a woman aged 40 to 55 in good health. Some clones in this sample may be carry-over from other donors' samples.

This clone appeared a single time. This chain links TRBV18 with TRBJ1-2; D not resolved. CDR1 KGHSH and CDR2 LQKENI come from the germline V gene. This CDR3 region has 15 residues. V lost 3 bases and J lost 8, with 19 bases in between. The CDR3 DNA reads TGTGCCAGCTCACCCCTCCTCGACAAGGTGGAAGGCTACACCTTC. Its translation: CASSPLLDKVEGYTF.

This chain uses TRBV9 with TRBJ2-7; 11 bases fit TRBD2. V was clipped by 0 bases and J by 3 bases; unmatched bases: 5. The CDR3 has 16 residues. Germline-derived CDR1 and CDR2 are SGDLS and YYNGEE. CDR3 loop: CASSVDLAGGSYEQYF. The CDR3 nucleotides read TGTGCCAGCAGCGTAGACCTAGCGGGAGGCAGCTACGAGCAGTACTTC. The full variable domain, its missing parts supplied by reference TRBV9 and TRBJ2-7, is DSGVTQTPKHLITATGQRVTLRCSPRSGDLSVYWYQQSLDQGLQFLIQYYNGEERAKGNILERFSAQQFPDLHSELNLSSLELGDSALYFCASSVDLAGGSYEQYFGPGTRLTVT.

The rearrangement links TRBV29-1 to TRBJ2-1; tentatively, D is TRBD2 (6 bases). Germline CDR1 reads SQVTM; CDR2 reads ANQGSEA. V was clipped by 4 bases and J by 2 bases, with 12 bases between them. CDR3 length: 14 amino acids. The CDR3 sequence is CSVGVREAYNEQFF. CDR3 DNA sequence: TGCAGCGTTGGCGTGAGGGAGGCCTACAATGAGCAGTTCTTC.

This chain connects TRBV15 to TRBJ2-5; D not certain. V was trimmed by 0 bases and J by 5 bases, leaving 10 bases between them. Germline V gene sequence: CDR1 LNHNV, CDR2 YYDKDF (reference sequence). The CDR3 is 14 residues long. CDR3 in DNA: TGTGCCACCAGCAGAGATACCGGTAGGGAGACCCAGTACTTC. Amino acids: CATSRDTGRETQYF.

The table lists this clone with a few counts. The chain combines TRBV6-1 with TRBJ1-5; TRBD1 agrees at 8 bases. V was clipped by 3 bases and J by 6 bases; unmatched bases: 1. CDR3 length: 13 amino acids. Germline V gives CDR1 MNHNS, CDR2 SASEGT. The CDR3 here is CASSETGAQPQHF. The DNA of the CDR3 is TGTGCCAGCAGTGAGACAGGGGCTCAGCCCCAGCATTTT.

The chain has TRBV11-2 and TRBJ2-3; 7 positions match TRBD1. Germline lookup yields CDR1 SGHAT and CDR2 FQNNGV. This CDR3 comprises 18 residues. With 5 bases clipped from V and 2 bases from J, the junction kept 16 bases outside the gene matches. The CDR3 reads CASSHRDRPISSTDTQYF. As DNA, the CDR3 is TGTGCCAGCAGCCACCGGGACAGACCCATCTCATCCACAGATACGCAGTATTTT.

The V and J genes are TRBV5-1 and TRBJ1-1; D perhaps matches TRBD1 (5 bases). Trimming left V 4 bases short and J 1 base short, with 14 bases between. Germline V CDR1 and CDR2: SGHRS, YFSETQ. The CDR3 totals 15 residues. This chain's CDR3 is CASSLNLGGNTEAFF. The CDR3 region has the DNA TGCGCCAGCAGCCTCAACCTGGGGGGGAACACTGAAGCTTTCTTT.

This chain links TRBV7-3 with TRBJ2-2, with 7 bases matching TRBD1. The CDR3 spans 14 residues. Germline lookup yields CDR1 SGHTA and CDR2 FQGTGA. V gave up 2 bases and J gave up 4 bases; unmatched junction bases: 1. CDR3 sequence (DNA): TGTGCCAGCAGCTTATCAGGGGGCACCGGGGAGCTGTTTTTT. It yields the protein CASSLSGGTGELFF.

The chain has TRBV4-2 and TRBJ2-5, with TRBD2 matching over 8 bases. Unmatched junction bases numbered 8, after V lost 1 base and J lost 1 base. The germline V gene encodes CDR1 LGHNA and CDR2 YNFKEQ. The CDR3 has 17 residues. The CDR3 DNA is TGTGCCAGCAGCCAAGGTTGGAGCGGGAGAGGCCAAGAGACCCAGTACTTC. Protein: CASSQGWSGRGQETQYF.

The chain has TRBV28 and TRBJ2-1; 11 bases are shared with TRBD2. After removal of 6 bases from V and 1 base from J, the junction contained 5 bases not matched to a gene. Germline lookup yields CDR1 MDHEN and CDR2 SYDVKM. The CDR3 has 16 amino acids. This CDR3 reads CASSFIAGGSYNEQFF. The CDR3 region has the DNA TGTGCCAGCAGCTTTATAGCGGGAGGGTCCTACAATGAGCAGTTCTTC.

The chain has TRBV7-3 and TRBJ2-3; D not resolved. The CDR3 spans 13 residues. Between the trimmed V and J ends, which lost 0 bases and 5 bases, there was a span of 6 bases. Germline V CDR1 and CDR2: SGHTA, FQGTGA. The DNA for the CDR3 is TGTGCCAGCAGCTTAACGTGGGGAGATACGCAGTATTTT. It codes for CASSLTWGDTQYF.

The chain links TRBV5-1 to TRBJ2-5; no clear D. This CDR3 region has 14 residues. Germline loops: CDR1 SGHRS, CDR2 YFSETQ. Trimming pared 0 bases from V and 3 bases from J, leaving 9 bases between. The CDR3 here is CASSLAAGKETQYF. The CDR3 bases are TGCGCCAGCAGCTTGGCGGCTGGGAAAGAGACCCAGTACTTC.

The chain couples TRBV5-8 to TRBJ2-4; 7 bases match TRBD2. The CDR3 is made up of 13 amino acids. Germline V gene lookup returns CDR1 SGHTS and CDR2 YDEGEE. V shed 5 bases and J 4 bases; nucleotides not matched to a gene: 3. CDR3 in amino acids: CASRGLGKNIQYF. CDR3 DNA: TGTGCCAGCAGAGGACTAGGGAAAAACATTCAGTACTTC.

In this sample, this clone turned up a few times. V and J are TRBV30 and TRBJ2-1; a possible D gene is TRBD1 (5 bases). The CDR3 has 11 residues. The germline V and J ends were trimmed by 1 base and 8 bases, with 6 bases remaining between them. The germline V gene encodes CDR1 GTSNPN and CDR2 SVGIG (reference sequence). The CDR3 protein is CAWSDRHEQFF. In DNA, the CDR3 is TGTGCCTGGAGTGACAGGCATGAGCAGTTCTTC.

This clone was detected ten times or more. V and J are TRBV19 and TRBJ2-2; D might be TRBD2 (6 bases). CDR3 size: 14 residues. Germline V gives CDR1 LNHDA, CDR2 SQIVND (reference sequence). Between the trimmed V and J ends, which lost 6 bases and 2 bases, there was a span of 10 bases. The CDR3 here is CASRPGGNTGELFF. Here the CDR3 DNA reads TGTGCCAGTAGACCCGGGGGAAACACCGGGGAGCTGTTTTTT. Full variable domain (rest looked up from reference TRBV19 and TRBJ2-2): DGGITQSPKYLFRKEGQNVTLSCEQNLNHDAMYWYRQDPGQGLRLIYYSQIVNDFQKGDIAEGYSVSREKKESFPLTVTSAQKNPTAFYLCASRPGGNTGELFFGEGSRLTVL.

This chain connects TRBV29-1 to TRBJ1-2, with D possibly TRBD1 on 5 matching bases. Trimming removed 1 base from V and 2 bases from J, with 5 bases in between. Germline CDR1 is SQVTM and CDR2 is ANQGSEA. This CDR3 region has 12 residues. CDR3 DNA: TGCAGCGTTGAAGCAGGGAACTATGGCTACACCTTC. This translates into CSVEAGNYGYTF.

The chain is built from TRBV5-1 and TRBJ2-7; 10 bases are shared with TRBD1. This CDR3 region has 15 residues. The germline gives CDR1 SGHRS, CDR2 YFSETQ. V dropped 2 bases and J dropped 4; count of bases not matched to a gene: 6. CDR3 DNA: TGCGCCAGCAGCTTCGGGACAGGGGAATCGTACGAGCAGTACTTC. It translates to CASSFGTGESYEQYF. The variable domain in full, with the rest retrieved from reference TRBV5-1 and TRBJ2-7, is KAGVTQTPRYLIKTRGQQVTLSCSPISGHRSVSWYQQTPGQGLQFLFEYFSETQRNKGNFPGRFSGRQFSNSRSEMNVSTLELGDSALYLCASSFGTGESYEQYFGPGTRLTVT.

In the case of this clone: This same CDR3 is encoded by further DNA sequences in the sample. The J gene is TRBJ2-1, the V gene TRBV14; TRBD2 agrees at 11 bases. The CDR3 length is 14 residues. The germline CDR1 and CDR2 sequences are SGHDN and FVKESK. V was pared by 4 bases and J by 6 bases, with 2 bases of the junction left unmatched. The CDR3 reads CASSPGTSGNEQFF. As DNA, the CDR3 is TGTGCCAGCAGCCCAGGGACTAGCGGCAATGAGCAGTTCTTC. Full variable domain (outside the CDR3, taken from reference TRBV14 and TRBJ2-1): EAGVTQFPSHSVIEKGQTVTLRCDPISGHDNLYWYRRVMGKEIKFLLHFVKESKQDESGMPNNRFLAERTGGTYSTLKVQPAELEDSGVYFCASSPGTSGNEQFFGPGTRLTVL.